What follows are 3 T cell receptor beta chains derived from one specimen sequenced in a study of technical replicates of blood from a few donors. Generated by immunoSEQ multiplex PCR, the TCRdb table keeps only in-frame clones and is missing some. Altogether some 17,000 clones are present, around 86% being singletons, with the ten largest covering around 13%. Sequencing was carried out using PBMCs. These receptor sequences come from a human donor in good health.

The chain employs TRBV7-8 and TRBJ1-4; 11 positions agree with TRBD1. V dropped 4 bases and J dropped 7; count of bases not matched to a gene: 5. This CDR3 has 15 amino acids. CDR1 and CDR2 from the germline V gene are SGHVS and FQNEAQ. The CDR3 bases are TGTGCCAGCAGCTATCTCGGGACAGGGGGTGAAAAACTGTTTTTT. Encoded protein: CASSYLGTGGEKLFF.

The J gene is TRBJ2-7, the V gene TRBV2, with 8 bases matching TRBD2. Germline lookup yields CDR1 SNHLY and CDR2 FYNNEI. There are 11 residues in the CDR3. CDR3 sequence reads: CATLAAYEQYF. CDR3 DNA sequence: TGTGCGACACTAGCGGCGTACGAGCAGTACTTC.

This clone was found a few times. The chain is built from TRBV7-9 and TRBJ1-2; possibly TRBD1 for D (6 bases). Germline lookup yields CDR1 SEHNR and CDR2 FQNEAQ (reference sequence). V dropped 1 base and J dropped 7 bases, with 13 bases sitting between them. The CDR3 consists of 14 residues. CDR3 nucleotides: TGTGCCAGCAGCTTAGACCAGGGGTTAAGTGGCTACACCTTC. It specifies CASSLDQGLSGYTF.